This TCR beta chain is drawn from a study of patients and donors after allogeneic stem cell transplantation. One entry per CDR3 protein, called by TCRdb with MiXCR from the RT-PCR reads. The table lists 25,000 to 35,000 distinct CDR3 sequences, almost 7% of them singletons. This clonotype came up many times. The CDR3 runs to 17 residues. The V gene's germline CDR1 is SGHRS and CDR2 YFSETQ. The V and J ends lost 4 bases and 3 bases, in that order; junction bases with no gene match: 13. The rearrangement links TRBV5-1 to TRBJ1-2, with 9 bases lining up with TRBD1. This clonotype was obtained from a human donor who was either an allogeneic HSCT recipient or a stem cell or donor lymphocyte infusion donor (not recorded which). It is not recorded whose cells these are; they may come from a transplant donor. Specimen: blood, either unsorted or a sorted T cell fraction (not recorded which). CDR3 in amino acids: CASSQTGQGGSHYGYTF. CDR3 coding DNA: TGCGCCAGCAGCCAAACGGGACAGGGAGGCAGCCACTATGGCTACACCTTC.